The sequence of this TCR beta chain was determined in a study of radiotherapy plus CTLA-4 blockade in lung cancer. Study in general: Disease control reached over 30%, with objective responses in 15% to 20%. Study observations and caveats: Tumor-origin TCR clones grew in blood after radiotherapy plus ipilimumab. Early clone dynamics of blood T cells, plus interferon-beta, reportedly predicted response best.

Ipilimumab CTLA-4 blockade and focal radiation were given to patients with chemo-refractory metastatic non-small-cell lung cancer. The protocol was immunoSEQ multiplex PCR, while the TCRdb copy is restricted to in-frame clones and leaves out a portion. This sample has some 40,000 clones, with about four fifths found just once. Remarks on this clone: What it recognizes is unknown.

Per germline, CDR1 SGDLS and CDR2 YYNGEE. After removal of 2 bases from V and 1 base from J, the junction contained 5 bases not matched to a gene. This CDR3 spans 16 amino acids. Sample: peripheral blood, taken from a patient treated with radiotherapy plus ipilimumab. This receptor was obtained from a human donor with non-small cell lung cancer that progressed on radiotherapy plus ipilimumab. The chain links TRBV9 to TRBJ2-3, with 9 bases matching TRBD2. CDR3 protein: CASSVRAGGRTDTQYF. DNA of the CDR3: TGTGCCAGCAGCGTCCGAGCGGGGGGACGCACAGATACGCAGTATTTT.